These T cell receptor beta chains were read from a single sample in a study of cytomegalovirus exposure and HLA in healthy donors. Sequencing was performed with immunoSEQ multiplex PCR; in TCRdb, only in-frame clones are kept and a portion is missing. Recorded here are around 140,000 clones; the top ten clones represent about 1.7%. Sequencing used PBMCs. The receptors were gathered from a woman aged 45-65 years in good health and CMV-seronegative. The CDR3 runs from the conserved cysteine through the conserved F or W. D genes are given only for firm matches.

CDR3 | DNA | J | V | D
CASRLTSDTYEQYF | TGTGCCAGCAGGCTGACTAGCGATACCTACGAGCAGTACTTC | TRBJ2-7 | TRBV7-2 | TRBD2
CASSPGLAGVPDTQYF | TGTGCCAGTAGTCCGGGACTAGCGGGAGTACCAGATACGCAGTATTTT | TRBJ2-3 | TRBV19 | TRBD2
CASKGKGTGAYEQYF | TGTGCCAGCAAGGGGAAGGGGACAGGAGCCTACGAGCAGTACTTC | TRBJ2-7 | TRBV6-6 | TRBD1
CASSLMQGRGEQYF | TGTGCCAGCAGTTTAATGCAGGGGCGAGGGGAGCAGTACTTC | TRBJ2-7 | TRBV28 | NA
CASSYALVTGSPYTF | TGTGCCAGCAGCTACGCTCTAGTGACAGGGAGTCCCTACACCTTC | TRBJ1-2 | TRBV7-8 | TRBD1
CASSLRGSYEQYF | TGTGCCAGCAGCTTGAGGGGATCCTACGAGCAGTACTTC | TRBJ2-7 | TRBV5-8 | NA
CASSLGATGGKTQYF | TGTGCCAGCAGCTTGGGAGCGACAGGGGGGAAGACCCAGTACTTC | TRBJ2-5 | TRBV5-4 | TRBD1
CASSARDRATGTIQYF | TGTGCCAGCAGCGCCAGAGACCGCGCGACGGGAACTATTCAGTACTTC | TRBJ2-4 | TRBV9 | NA
CASSYAEGWGGAFF | TGTGCCAGCAGTTACGCCGAGGGTTGGGGTGGGGCTTTCTTT | TRBJ1-1 | TRBV6-5 | NA
CASSTEYNEQFF | TGTGCCAGCTCAACGGAGTACAATGAGCAGTTCTTC | TRBJ2-1 | TRBV18 | NA
CASSDRGSNSPLHF | TGTGCCAGCAGCGACAGGGGTAGCAATTCACCCCTCCACTTT | TRBJ1-6 | TRBV6-5 | TRBD1
CASGPGTGDTGELFF | TGTGCCAGTGGGCCCGGGACTGGAGACACCGGGGAGCTGTTTTTT | TRBJ2-2 | TRBV19 | NA
CASSLRTSGNEQFF | TGTGCCAGCAGCCTCAGGACTAGCGGTAATGAGCAGTTCTTC | TRBJ2-1 | TRBV13 | TRBD2
CASSLRQGGNYGYTF | TGTGCCAGCAGCTTGCGACAGGGCGGCAACTATGGCTACACCTTC | TRBJ1-2 | TRBV5-4 | TRBD1
CASRRSSSGTYEQYF | TGTGCCAGCAGGCGATCTTCTAGCGGGACTTACGAGCAGTACTTC | TRBJ2-7 | TRBV6-1 | TRBD2